The rows below give T cell receptor beta chains drawn from one sample of a study of identifying expanded T cells in peripheral blood. Only in-frame clones appear in the TCRdb table, and some are missing; sequencing was by immunoSEQ multiplex PCR. In the table there are about 100,000 clones, 75% to 90% of which are singletons. Material for sequencing was blood. Source of these receptors: a person aged 18 to 75 in good health. Each CDR3 is given with its conserved first and last residue. D genes are given only for firm matches. Size values are once, few and many counts, or a class for expanded clones, and some rows have none.

size: once
D: TRBD1
J: TRBJ2-3
V: TRBV4-1
CDR3: CASSRRITGTGGSDTQYF
DNA: TGCGCCAGCAGCCGCCGAATCACCGGGACAGGGGGCTCGGATACGCAGTATTTT

size: .
D: .
J: TRBJ1-3
V: TRBV30
CDR3: CAWGVGRSSGNTIYF
DNA: TGTGCCTGGGGGGTAGGACGGAGCTCTGGAAACACCATATATTTT

size: .
D: TRBD1
J: TRBJ1-2
V: TRBV5-1
CDR3: CASSLGGTGDRSGGYTF
DNA: TGCGCCAGCAGCTTGGGAGGGACAGGGGATCGTTCTGGTGGCTACACCTTC

size: .
D: .
J: TRBJ1-3
V: TRBV6-1
CDR3: CASPSVINTIYF
DNA: TGTGCCAGCCCCTCCGTAATAAACACCATATATTTT

size: .
D: .
J: TRBJ2-3
V: TRBV7-9
CDR3: CASSLLRSTDTQYF
DNA: TGTGCCAGCAGCTTATTGCGGAGCACAGATACGCAGTATTTT

size: .
D: .
J: TRBJ2-7
V: TRBV29-1
CDR3: CSAGRGTPSYEQYF
DNA: TGCAGCGCGGGGAGGGGGACACCGTCCTACGAGCAGTACTTC

size: .
D: .
J: TRBJ2-1
V: TRBV10-3
CDR3: CAISGGFDINNEQFF
DNA: TGTGCCATCAGTGGGGGATTCGACATCAACAATGAGCAGTTCTTC

size: .
D: TRBD2
J: TRBJ2-3
V: TRBV4-3
CDR3: CASSETSGRSDTQYF
DNA: TGCGCCAGCAGCGAGACTAGCGGGAGGTCAGATACGCAGTATTTT

size: .
D: TRBD1
J: TRBJ1-1
V: TRBV19
CDR3: CASSKGAGVLNTEAFF
DNA: TGTGCCAGTAGTAAGGGGGCAGGGGTTTTGAACACTGAAGCTTTCTTT

size: .
D: .
J: TRBJ1-1
V: TRBV12-5
CDR3: CASGLTGGMAEAFF
DNA: TGTGCTAGTGGTCTGACTGGGGGAATGGCTGAAGCTTTCTTT

size: .
D: TRBD2
J: TRBJ2-7
V: TRBV5-6
CDR3: CASSLGLAGVPYEQYF
DNA: TGTGCCAGCAGCTTGGGACTAGCGGGGGTCCCCTACGAGCAGTACTTC

size: .
D: .
J: TRBJ1-2
V: TRBV6-5
CDR3: CASSMAWRGSYGYTF
DNA: TGTGCCAGCAGTATGGCTTGGAGGGGCAGCTATGGCTACACCTTC

size: .
D: .
J: TRBJ1-5
V: TRBV15
CDR3: CATRPRGAGGNQPQHF
DNA: TGTGCCACCCGCCCACGGGGGGCAGGTGGCAATCAGCCCCAGCATTTT

size: .
D: .
J: TRBJ2-7
V: TRBV19
CDR3: CASSIEYRGARPYEQYF
DNA: TGTGCCAGTAGTATCGAGTATAGGGGCGCCCGCCCCTACGAGCAGTACTTC

size: .
D: .
J: TRBJ1-3
V: TRBV6-6
CDR3: CASSYKRQVSGNTIYF
DNA: TGTGCCAGCAGTTACAAAAGACAGGTCTCTGGAAACACCATATATTTT

size: once
D: .
J: TRBJ2-5
V: TRBV19
CDR3: CASSILRGETQYF
DNA: TGTGCCAGTAGTATATTAAGGGGGGAGACCCAGTACTTC

size: .
D: .
J: TRBJ1-1
V: TRBV7-6
CDR3: CASSLWGSTEAFF
DNA: TGTGCCAGCAGCTTATGGGGGTCCACTGAAGCTTTCTTT

size: few
D: .
J: TRBJ2-5
V: TRBV7-2
CDR3: CASSLEGGQETQYF
DNA: TGTGCCAGCAGCTTAGAAGGGGGGCAAGAGACCCAGTACTTC

size: .
D: .
J: TRBJ1-2
V: TRBV20-1
CDR3: CSAKVDRPYTF
DNA: TGCAGTGCTAAAGTGGACCGACCCTACACCTTC

size: once
D: TRBD2
J: TRBJ2-1
V: TRBV7-6
CDR3: CASSFGGGADNEQFF
DNA: TGTGCCAGCAGCTTTGGCGGGGGGGCAGACAATGAGCAGTTCTTC

size: .
D: TRBD1
J: TRBJ2-1
V: TRBV7-2
CDR3: CASSLAPGGTAKEWSYNEQFF
DNA: TGTGCCAGCAGCTTAGCCCCTGGTGGGACAGCCAAGGAATGGTCCTACAATGAGCAGTTCTTC

size: .
D: .
J: TRBJ1-3
V: TRBV7-9
CDR3: CASSPQGLGNTIYF
DNA: TGTGCCAGCAGCCCCCAGGGATTGGGAAACACCATATATTTT

size: .
D: .
J: TRBJ2-5
V: TRBV11-2
CDR3: CASSAAGLETQYF
DNA: TGTGCCAGCAGCGCGGCGGGGCTAGAGACCCAGTACTTC

size: .
D: .
J: TRBJ2-1
V: TRBV9
CDR3: CASSVDPYFREQFF
DNA: TGTGCCAGCAGCGTAGACCCGTACTTTAGGGAGCAGTTCTTC

size: few
D: .
J: TRBJ2-2
V: TRBV30
CDR3: CAWSLHTGELFF
DNA: TGTGCCTGGAGTCTGCACACCGGGGAGCTGTTTTTT

size: .
D: TRBD1
J: TRBJ1-5
V: TRBV10-3
CDR3: CAISDPGQGLSNQPQHF
DNA: TGTGCCATCAGTGATCCGGGACAGGGACTTAGCAATCAGCCCCAGCATTTT

size: .
D: TRBD1
J: TRBJ1-2
V: TRBV7-9
CDR3: CASSVQGASGYTF
DNA: TGTGCCAGCAGCGTACAGGGGGCCTCCGGCTACACCTTC

size: once
D: .
J: TRBJ2-1
V: TRBV4-1
CDR3: CASSQDRAPGNEQFF
DNA: TGCGCCAGCAGCCAAGATCGGGCGCCAGGGAATGAGCAGTTCTTC

size: .
D: .
J: TRBJ2-7
V: TRBV5-6
CDR3: CASSSIGWREKVYEQYF
DNA: TGTGCCAGCAGTTCGATTGGCTGGCGGGAAAAGGTTTACGAGCAGTACTTC

size: .
D: TRBD1
J: TRBJ1-1
V: TRBV4-1
CDR3: CASSQADRLNTEAFF
DNA: TGCGCCAGCAGCCAAGCGGACAGGTTGAACACTGAAGCTTTCTTT

size: .
D: TRBD2
J: TRBJ2-5
V: TRBV7-2
CDR3: CASSSQPVTTSGQETQYF
DNA: TGTGCCAGCAGCTCCCAACCTGTGACGACTAGCGGGCAAGAGACCCAGTACTTC

size: .
D: .
J: TRBJ2-6
V: TRBV7-7
CDR3: CASSSPRGPSGANVLTF
DNA: TGTGCCAGCAGCTCCCCTAGAGGACCTTCCGGGGCCAACGTCCTGACTTTC

size: .
D: .
J: TRBJ2-7
V: TRBV13
CDR3: CASSSLTGTAPYEQYF
DNA: TGTGCCAGCAGCTCCCTCACCGGGACCGCTCCCTACGAGCAGTACTTC

size: .
D: .
J: TRBJ2-1
V: TRBV10-1
CDR3: CASSEFAGTADNEQFF
DNA: TGCGCCAGCAGTGAGTTCGCCGGGACTGCCGACAATGAGCAGTTCTTC

size: once
D: TRBD1
J: TRBJ1-6
V: TRBV5-1
CDR3: CASSPPLGTGSSPLHF
DNA: TGCGCCAGCAGCCCCCCCCTTGGGACAGGGTCTTCACCCCTCCACTTT

size: .
D: TRBD1
J: TRBJ1-2
V: TRBV4-1
CDR3: CASSLPGQEGGYTF
DNA: TGCGCCAGCAGCCTTCCGGGACAGGAGGGAGGCTACACCTTC

size: once
D: .
J: TRBJ1-1
V: TRBV30
CDR3: CAWTPGLNTEAFF
DNA: TGTGCCTGGACCCCGGGACTAAACACTGAAGCTTTCTTT

size: .
D: TRBD1
J: TRBJ2-7
V: TRBV6-4
CDR3: CASRTQGAYEQYF
DNA: TGTGCCAGCAGAACACAGGGGGCCTACGAGCAGTACTTC

size: few
D: TRBD1
J: TRBJ2-7
V: TRBV6-5
CDR3: CASRDGQGPWYEQYF
DNA: TGTGCCAGCAGAGATGGACAGGGCCCCTGGTACGAGCAGTACTTC

size: few
D: .
J: TRBJ1-2
V: TRBV29-1
CDR3: CSVEGPGGGYTF
DNA: TGCAGCGTTGAGGGTCCTGGAGGCGGCTACACCTTC